This T cell receptor (beta chain) was captured by sequencing in a study of T cell repertoires in cytomegalovirus infection. Comments on this clonotype: No antigen is known for it.

TCRdb recomputed calls from the reads with MiXCR, one row per CDR3 protein. Among some 940,000 distinct CDR3 sequences listed, around 30% were seen once. Germline loops: CDR1 DFQATT, CDR2 SNEGSKA (reference sequence). V was trimmed by 5 bases and J by 1 base, leaving 8 bases between them. This CDR3 has 13 residues. The sample was cultured CD8+ T cells from PBMCs, taken from culture after CMV antigen stimulation. The chain carries TRBV20-1 and TRBJ2-2; D is possibly TRBD1 (6 bases). This clonotype originated in a human donor in good health (CMV status not recorded). Some clones in this sample may be carry-over from other donors' samples. CDR3 DNA: TGCAGTGCTCTGGACAGGAACACCGGGGAGCTGTTTTTT. Its translation is CSALDRNTGELFF.